The rows below give T cell receptor beta chains drawn from one sample of a study of long-term antiretroviral therapy in people with HIV. Method: immunoSEQ multiplex PCR; TCRdb's copy keeps in-frame clones and lacks some. In the table there are some 35,000 clones, roughly 74% of which are singletons. The sample here was unsorted PBMCs, taken 3 years after starting antiretroviral therapy. Receptors originate from a man aged 45-65 years with HIV. Each CDR3 is given with its conserved first and last residue. Each record gives: CDR3 DNA, CDR3 protein, D gene, J gene, clone size, V gene. A D gene is named only where the DNA matches it firmly. Expanded clones are given a class, and other clones once, few, many or no size at all.

cdr3_nt: TGTGCCAGCAGTGACCCCCTTGGCTCGTCGACCCAGTACTTC
cdr3_aa: CASSDPLGSSTQYF
d_call: -
j_call: TRBJ2-5
clone_size: medium-sized
v_call: TRBV2

cdr3_nt: TGTGCCAGCAGCCGAAACAGGGGGCGGAAGGGCTACGAGCAGTACTTC
cdr3_aa: CASSRNRGRKGYEQYF
d_call: TRBD1
j_call: TRBJ2-7
clone_size: -
v_call: TRBV7-2

cdr3_nt: TGTGCCAGCAGTTTACCTAGCGTCCACGAGCAGTACTTC
cdr3_aa: CASSLPSVHEQYF
d_call: -
j_call: TRBJ2-7
clone_size: few
v_call: TRBV28

cdr3_nt: TGTGCCAGCAGCCGGCGGCGGGGGAGCTCCTACGAGCAGTACTTC
cdr3_aa: CASSRRRGSSYEQYF
d_call: TRBD2
j_call: TRBJ2-7
clone_size: -
v_call: TRBV7-2

cdr3_nt: TGTGCCAGTAGTACCTTGGACAGGATAAGCGCTTTCTTT
cdr3_aa: CASSTLDRISAFF
d_call: TRBD1
j_call: TRBJ1-1
clone_size: -
v_call: TRBV19

cdr3_nt: TGTGCCAGCAGTCCAATTCGAGGGGGTGTTCAGCCCCAGCATTTT
cdr3_aa: CASSPIRGGVQPQHF
d_call: -
j_call: TRBJ1-5
clone_size: -
v_call: TRBV28

cdr3_nt: TGTGCCAGTAGTATTTGGACAGGGGCCAACGAGCAGTACTTC
cdr3_aa: CASSIWTGANEQYF
d_call: TRBD1
j_call: TRBJ2-7
clone_size: -
v_call: TRBV19

cdr3_nt: TGTGCCAGCAGCTTAGGTCTAGCGGTTTTCTACAATGAGCAGTTCTTC
cdr3_aa: CASSLGLAVFYNEQFF
d_call: TRBD2
j_call: TRBJ2-1
clone_size: -
v_call: TRBV7-2

cdr3_nt: TGTGCCAGCAGCTTGGTAAGCGGGGAAAATGAGCAGTTCTTC
cdr3_aa: CASSLVSGENEQFF
d_call: TRBD2
j_call: TRBJ2-1
clone_size: -
v_call: TRBV11-2

cdr3_nt: TGCGCCAGCAGCCAAGAGGCAGTCTGGAACACCATATATTTT
cdr3_aa: CASSQEAVWNTIYF
d_call: -
j_call: TRBJ1-3
clone_size: -
v_call: TRBV4-3

cdr3_nt: TGTGCCAGCAGCCAAAGGGGGCGTACCGGGGAGCTGTTTTTT
cdr3_aa: CASSQRGRTGELFF
d_call: TRBD1
j_call: TRBJ2-2
clone_size: -
v_call: TRBV11-3